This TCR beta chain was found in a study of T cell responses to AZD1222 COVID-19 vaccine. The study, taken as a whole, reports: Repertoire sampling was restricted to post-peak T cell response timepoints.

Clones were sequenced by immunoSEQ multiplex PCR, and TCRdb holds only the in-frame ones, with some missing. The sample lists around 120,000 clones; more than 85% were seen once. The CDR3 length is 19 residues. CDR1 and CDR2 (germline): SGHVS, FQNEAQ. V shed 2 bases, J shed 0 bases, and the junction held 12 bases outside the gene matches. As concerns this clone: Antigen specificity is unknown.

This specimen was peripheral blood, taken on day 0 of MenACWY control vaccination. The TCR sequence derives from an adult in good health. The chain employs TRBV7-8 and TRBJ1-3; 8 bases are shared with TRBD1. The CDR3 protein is CASSLTASHGTGSGNTIYF. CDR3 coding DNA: TGTGCCAGCAGCTTAACCGCCAGCCACGGGACAGGCTCTGGAAACACCATATATTTT.